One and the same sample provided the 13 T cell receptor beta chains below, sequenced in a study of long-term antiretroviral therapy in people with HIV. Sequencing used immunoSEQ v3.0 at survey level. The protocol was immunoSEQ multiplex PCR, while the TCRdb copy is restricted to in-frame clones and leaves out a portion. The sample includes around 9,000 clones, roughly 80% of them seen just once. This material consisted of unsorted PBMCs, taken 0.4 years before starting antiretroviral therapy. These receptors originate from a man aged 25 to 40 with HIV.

Here the CDR3 reads CASSESGGAYNEQFF. As DNA, the CDR3 is TGTGCCAGCAGTGAATCCGGGGGTGCCTACAATGAGCAGTTCTTC. V is TRBV6-4 and J is TRBJ2-1, with D maybe TRBD2 (6 bases). The CDR3 runs 15 residues. Germline V gene lookup returns CDR1 MRHNA and CDR2 SNTAGT. Between the trimmed V and J ends, which lost 3 bases and 2 bases, there was a span of 11 bases.

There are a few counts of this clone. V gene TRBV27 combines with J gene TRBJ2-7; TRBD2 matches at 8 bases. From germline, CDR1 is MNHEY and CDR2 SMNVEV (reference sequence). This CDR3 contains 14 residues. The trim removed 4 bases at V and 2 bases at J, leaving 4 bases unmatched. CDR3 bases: TGTGCCAGCAGTTCGGGACTAGTTGCCTACGAGCAGTACTTC. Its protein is CASSSGLVAYEQYF.

CDR3 loop: CASSLKMVGDGELFF. The CDR3 nucleotides are TGTGCCAGCAGTTTAAAGATGGTTGGGGACGGGGAGCTGTTTTTT. The rearrangement uses TRBV27 and TRBJ2-2; no reliable D call. CDR3 size: 15 residues. Deletions cut 2 bases from V and 7 bases from J, with 14 bases between. Germline lookup yields CDR1 MNHEY and CDR2 SMNVEV (reference sequence).

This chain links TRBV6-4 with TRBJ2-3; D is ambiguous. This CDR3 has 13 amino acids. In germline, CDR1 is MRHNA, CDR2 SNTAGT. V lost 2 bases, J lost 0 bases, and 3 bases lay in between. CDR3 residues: CASSDTSTDTQYF. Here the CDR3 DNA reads TGTGCCAGCAGTGACACTAGCACAGATACGCAGTATTTT.

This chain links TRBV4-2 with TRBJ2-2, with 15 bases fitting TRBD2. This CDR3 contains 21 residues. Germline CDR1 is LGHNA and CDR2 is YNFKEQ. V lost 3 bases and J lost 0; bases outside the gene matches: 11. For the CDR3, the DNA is TGTGCCAGCAGCCAGGGGGTCAGGGGGACTAGCGGGAGGACGAACACCGGGGAGCTGTTTTTT. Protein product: CASSQGVRGTSGRTNTGELFF.

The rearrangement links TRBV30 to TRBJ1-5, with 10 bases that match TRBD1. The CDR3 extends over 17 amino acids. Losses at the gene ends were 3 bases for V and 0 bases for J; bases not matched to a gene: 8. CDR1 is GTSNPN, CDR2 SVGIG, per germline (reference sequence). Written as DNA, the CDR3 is TGTGCCTGGAGCTCCGGGACAGGGGTCAATAGCAATCAGCCCCAGCATTTT. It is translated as CAWSSGTGVNSNQPQHF.

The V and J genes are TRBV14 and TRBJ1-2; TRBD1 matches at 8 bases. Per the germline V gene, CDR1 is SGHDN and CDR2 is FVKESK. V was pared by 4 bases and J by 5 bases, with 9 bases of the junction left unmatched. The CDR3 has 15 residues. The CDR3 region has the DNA TGTGCCAGCAGCCGAGAACAGGGGGTACGGTATGGCTACACCTTC. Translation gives CASSREQGVRYGYTF.

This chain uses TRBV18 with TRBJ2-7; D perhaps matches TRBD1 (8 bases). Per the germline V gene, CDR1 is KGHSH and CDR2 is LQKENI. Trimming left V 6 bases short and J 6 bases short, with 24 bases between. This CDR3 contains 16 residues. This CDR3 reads CASSPSQGGIASEQYF. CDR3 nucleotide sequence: TGTGCCAGCTCGCCCTCACAGGGGGGGATAGCATCCGAGCAGTACTTC.

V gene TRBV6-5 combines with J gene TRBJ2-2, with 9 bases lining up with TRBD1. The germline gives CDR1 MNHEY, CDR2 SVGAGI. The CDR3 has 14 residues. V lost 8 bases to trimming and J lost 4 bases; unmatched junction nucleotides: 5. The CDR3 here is CASCRDRVTGELFF. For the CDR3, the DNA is TGTGCCAGCTGCCGGGACAGGGTCACCGGGGAGCTGTTTTTT.

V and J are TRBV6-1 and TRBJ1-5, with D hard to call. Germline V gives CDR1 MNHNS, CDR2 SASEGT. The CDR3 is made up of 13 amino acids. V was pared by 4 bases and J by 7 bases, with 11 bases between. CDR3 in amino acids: CASSVEGYQPQHF. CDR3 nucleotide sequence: TGTGCCAGCAGTGTCGAGGGATACCAGCCCCAGCATTTT.

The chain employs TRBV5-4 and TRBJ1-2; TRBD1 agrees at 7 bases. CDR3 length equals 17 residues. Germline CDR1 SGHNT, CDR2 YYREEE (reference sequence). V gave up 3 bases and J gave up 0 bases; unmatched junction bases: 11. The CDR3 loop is CASSSGVRQGANYGYTF. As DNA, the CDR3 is TGTGCCAGCAGCTCCGGAGTCCGACAGGGAGCTAACTATGGCTACACCTTC.

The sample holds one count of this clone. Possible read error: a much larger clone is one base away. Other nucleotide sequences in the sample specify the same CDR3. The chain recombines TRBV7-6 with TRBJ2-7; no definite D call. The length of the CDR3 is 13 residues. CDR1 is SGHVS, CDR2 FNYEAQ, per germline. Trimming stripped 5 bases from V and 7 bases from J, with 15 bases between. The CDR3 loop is CASSPGPNYEQYF. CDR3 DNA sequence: TGTGCCAGCAGCCCTGGACCGAACTATGAGCAGTACTTC.

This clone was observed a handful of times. In nucleotides, the CDR3 is TGTGCCAGCAGCTTGAGGGGGGCCGGAAACTATGGCTACACCTTC. Protein product: CASSLRGAGNYGYTF. The chain uses TRBV7-9 and TRBJ1-2; the D gene is possibly TRBD1 (6 bases). The V and J ends lost 3 bases and 2 bases respectively, with 13 bases between them. The V gene's germline CDR1 is SEHNR and CDR2 FQNEAQ (reference sequence). The CDR3 is 15 residues long.